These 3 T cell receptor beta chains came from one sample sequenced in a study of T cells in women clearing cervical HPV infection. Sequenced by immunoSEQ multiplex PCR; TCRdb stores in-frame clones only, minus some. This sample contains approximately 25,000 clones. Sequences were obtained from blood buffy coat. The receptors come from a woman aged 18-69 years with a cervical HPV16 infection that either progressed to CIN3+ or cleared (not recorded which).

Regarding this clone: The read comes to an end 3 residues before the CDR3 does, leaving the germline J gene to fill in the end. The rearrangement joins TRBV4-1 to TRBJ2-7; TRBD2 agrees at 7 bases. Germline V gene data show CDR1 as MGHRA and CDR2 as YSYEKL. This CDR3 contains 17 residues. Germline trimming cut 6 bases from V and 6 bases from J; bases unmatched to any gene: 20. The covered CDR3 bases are TGCGCCAGCAGTCCCGCGGCGCTAGCGGTTGGGCCGGGCGAG. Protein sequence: CASSPAALAVGPGE. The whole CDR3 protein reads CASSPAALAVGPGEQYF.

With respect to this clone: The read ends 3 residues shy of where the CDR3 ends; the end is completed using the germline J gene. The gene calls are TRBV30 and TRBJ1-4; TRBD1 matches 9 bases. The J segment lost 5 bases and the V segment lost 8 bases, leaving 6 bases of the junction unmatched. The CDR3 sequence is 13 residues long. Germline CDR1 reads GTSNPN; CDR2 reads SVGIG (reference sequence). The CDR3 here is CAEGGQGNEKLFF. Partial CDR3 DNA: TGTGCCGAGGGGGGACAGGGCAATGAAAAA.

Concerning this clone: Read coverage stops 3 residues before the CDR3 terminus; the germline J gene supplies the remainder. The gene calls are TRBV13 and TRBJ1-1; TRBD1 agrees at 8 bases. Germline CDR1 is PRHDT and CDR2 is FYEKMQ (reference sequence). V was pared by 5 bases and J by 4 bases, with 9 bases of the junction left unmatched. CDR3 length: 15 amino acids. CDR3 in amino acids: CASSPERTGGTEAFF. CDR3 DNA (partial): TGTGCCAGCAGCCCGGAGCGTACAGGGGGCACTGAA. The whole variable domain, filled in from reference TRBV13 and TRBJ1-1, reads AAGVIQSPRHLIKEKRETATLKCYPIPRHDTVYWYQQGPGQDPQFLISFYEKMQSDKGSIPDRFSAQQFSDYHSELNMSSLELGDSALYFCASSPERTGGTEAFFGQGTRLTVV.